The clone carrying this T cell receptor (beta chain) was picked up a small number of times. Its antigen is still unknown. The entry originates in a study of T-cell reconstitution after alpha-beta-depleted transplantation in children. Points from the study as a whole: The main origin of T-cell counts and diversity one year after transplant was newly produced T cells. Reports say that about two months after transplant, the alpha-beta T cells came out of several hundred graft clones that had expanded. It was surviving recipient T cells and thymic progenitors that gave some patients high TCRbeta diversity at day 60.

Using unique molecular identifiers, the investigators prepared the TCRbeta library. TCRdb reprocessed the PCR reads via MiXCR and lists one record per CDR3 protein. The profile shows hundreds of thousands of distinct CDR3 sequences, 13% of them singletons. The sequenced sample was PBMCs, mostly from graft donor cells, obtained 360 days after TCRalphabeta/CD19-depleted stem cell transplant. The sequence was collected from a male patient younger than 18 who had a stem cell transplant for acute myeloid leukemia, so the T cells may come from the graft donor.

CDR3 sequence reads: CASRDPGWAEQFF. The CDR3 nucleotides read TGTGCCAGCAGGGACCCCGGGTGGGCTGAGCAGTTCTTC. This chain uses TRBV11-2 with TRBJ2-1; D not certain. CDR3 length: 13 amino acids. The V gene's germline CDR1 is SGHAT and CDR2 FQNNGV. Between the trimmed V and J ends, which lost 6 bases and 9 bases, there was a span of 15 bases.